These 24 T cell receptor beta chains came from one sample sequenced in a study of somatic mutations in cytotoxic T cells in rheumatoid arthritis. The assay was immunoSEQ multiplex PCR, and TCRdb's table has in-frame clones only and misses some. The table lists 15,000 to 20,000 clones, around 80% of them singletons. Material for sequencing was CD8+ T cells sorted from blood. The receptors here all came from an adult with rheumatoid arthritis.

The V and J genes are TRBV6-6 and TRBJ2-4; D gene uncertain. CDR1 MNHNY and CDR2 SVGAGI come from the germline V gene (reference sequence). The CDR3 totals 15 residues. The germline V and J ends were trimmed by 0 bases and 5 bases, with 11 bases remaining between them. The CDR3, as DNA: TGTGCCAGCAGTTACTCGAATAGTTGGGAAAACATTCAGTACTTC. This encodes CASSYSNSWENIQYF.

The chain links TRBV30 to TRBJ2-1, with TRBD2 matching 11 bases. V gave up 0 bases and J gave up 6 bases; unmatched junction bases: 4. Germline-derived CDR1 and CDR2 are GTSNPN and SVGIG (reference sequence). This CDR3 contains 15 residues. CDR3 sequence: CAWSVGLAVRNEQFF. The DNA of the CDR3 is TGTGCCTGGAGTGTGGGACTAGCGGTGCGCAATGAGCAGTTCTTC.

The chain employs TRBV15 and TRBJ1-4, with 9 bases matching TRBD1. Germline V gene sequence: CDR1 LNHNV, CDR2 YYDKDF (reference sequence). With V trimmed by 0 bases and J by 8 bases, 7 bases remained unmatched. The CDR3 extends over 16 amino acids. The CDR3 coding sequence is TGTGCCACCAGCAGAGATCGGGGGACAGGGCCCGAAAAACTGTTTTTT. Its translation: CATSRDRGTGPEKLFF. Complete variable domain (other parts from reference TRBV15 and TRBJ1-4): DAMVIQNPRYQVTQFGKPVTLSCSQTLNHNVMYWYQQKSSQAPKLLFHYYDKDFNNEADTPDNFQSRRPNTSFCFLDIRSPGLGDTAMYLCATSRDRGTGPEKLFFGSGTQLSVL.

CDR3 nucleotides: TGTGCCAGCAGCGCGGTAGGGGGCCGAGCCAAAAACATTCAGTACTTC. The encoded protein is CASSAVGGRAKNIQYF. The gene calls are TRBV13 and TRBJ2-4, with TRBD1 identical over 7 bases. CDR3 length: 16 amino acids. The V segment lost 5 bases and the J segment 0 bases; nucleotides outside the gene matches: 7. The germline V gene encodes CDR1 PRHDT and CDR2 FYEKMQ (reference sequence).

This clone showed up just a few times. The chain couples TRBV6-6 to TRBJ1-2, with 7 nucleotides matching TRBD1. V lost 2 bases, J lost 7 bases, and 10 bases stayed unmatched. The CDR3 consists of 15 residues. CDR1 and CDR2 (germline): MNHNY, SVGAGI (reference sequence). The CDR3, as DNA: TGTGCCAGCAGTTACGACAGGACAGGCCCCACTGGCTACACCTTC. The encoded protein is CASSYDRTGPTGYTF.

This rearrangement joins TRBV10-3 to TRBJ2-7, with TRBD1 matching over 9 bases. CDR3 size: 14 residues. V was pared by 6 bases and J by 6 bases, with 9 bases of the junction left unmatched. CDR1 is ENHRY and CDR2 is SYGVKD in the germline V gene. CDR3 sequence: CAIRRPGTGSEQYF. The CDR3 DNA is TGTGCCATCAGACGTCCCGGGACAGGGAGCGAGCAGTACTTC.

The J gene is TRBJ2-7, the V gene TRBV5-1; the D is unclear. Trimming removed 0 bases from V and 2 bases from J, with 12 bases in between. The V gene's germline CDR1 is SGHRS and CDR2 YFSETQ. The CDR3 covers 15 residues. The CDR3 nucleotides read TGCGCCAGCAGCTTGGAACTCCCGTTAACCTACGAGCAGTACTTC. Translating it yields CASSLELPLTYEQYF.

The rearrangement uses TRBV5-1 and TRBJ1-1; D remains ambiguous. CDR3 length: 13 residues. Germline V gives CDR1 SGHRS, CDR2 YFSETQ. V gave up 0 bases and J gave up 5 bases, with 8 bases separating them. Here the CDR3 DNA reads TGCGCCAGCAGCTTGGCAAGTGGGACTGAAGCTTTCTTT. Translating it yields CASSLASGTEAFF.

This chain joins TRBV10-3 and TRBJ2-1, with 11 bases that match TRBD1. J lost 7 bases, V lost 3 bases, and 8 bases had no gene match. CDR3 length equals 16 residues. Germline CDR1 and CDR2: ENHRY and SYGVKD. The CDR3 region has the DNA TGTGCCATCAGTGACCACCGGACAGGGGGCCTAAATGAGCAGTTCTTC. Its protein product is CAISDHRTGGLNEQFF.

Here the CDR3 DNA reads TGTGCCAGCAGCCCCAAGTCTAACTATGGCTACACCTTC. Translation: CASSPKSNYGYTF. V and J are TRBV7-9 and TRBJ1-2; no reliable D call. CDR1 and CDR2 (germline): SEHNR, FQNEAQ (reference sequence). The CDR3 extends over 13 amino acids. The V and J ends lost 5 bases and 0 bases respectively, with 7 bases between them.

The DNA of the CDR3 is TGTGCCAGCAGCAGAGCAGGGGATATGAACACTGAAGCTTTCTTT. Translating it yields CASSRAGDMNTEAFF. The genes are TRBV27 and TRBJ1-1; possibly TRBD1 for D (6 bases). The CDR3 length is 15 residues. Trimming cost V 6 bases and J 0 bases, with 14 bases left between them. Per germline, CDR1 MNHEY and CDR2 SMNVEV (reference sequence).

V gene TRBV4-1 combines with J gene TRBJ2-7, with D possibly matching TRBD1 (6 bases). V lost 1 base, J lost 1 base, and 14 bases lay in between. The germline CDR1 and CDR2 sequences are MGHRA and YSYEKL. There are 16 residues in the CDR3. In DNA form, the CDR3 reads TGCGCCAGCAGCCAAGCTTCCGGGACACCGTCCTACGAGCAGTACTTC. This codes for CASSQASGTPSYEQYF.

The chain is built from TRBV2 and TRBJ2-1, with a tentative D call TRBD2 (6 bases). Germline CDR1 and CDR2: SNHLY and FYNNEI. V lost 3 bases, J lost 3 bases, and 12 bases lay in between. This CDR3 is built from 15 residues. The CDR3 loop is CASSDGGEGYNEQFF. Written as DNA, the CDR3 is TGTGCCAGCAGTGACGGAGGGGAAGGCTACAATGAGCAGTTCTTC.

This clone was counted between two and nine times. The chain employs TRBV7-9 and TRBJ1-2, with D possibly being TRBD1 (6 bases). V lost 1 base and J 8 bases, leaving 17 bases between the germline ends. The length of the CDR3 is 15 residues. Germline loops: CDR1 SEHNR, CDR2 FQNEAQ (reference sequence). The CDR3 DNA sequence: TGTGCCAGCAGCTTAGAAACACAGGGAAGGTTCGGCTACACCTTC. Its translation is CASSLETQGRFGYTF.

The J gene is TRBJ2-1, the V gene TRBV19; D could derive from TRBD1 or TRBD2 (5 bases each). Between the trimmed V and J ends, which lost 9 bases and 0 bases, there was a span of 18 bases. The CDR3 extends over 16 amino acids. Germline CDR1 and CDR2: LNHDA and SQIVND (reference sequence). CDR3 sequence reads: CASAPGLGSSYNEQFF. DNA of the CDR3: TGTGCCAGCGCTCCGGGGCTGGGGAGCTCCTACAATGAGCAGTTCTTC.

This chain connects TRBV5-1 to TRBJ1-1; tentatively, D is TRBD1 (5 bases). The ends were cut back, 4 bases at V and 1 base at J, with 11 bases in the middle. This CDR3 is 14 amino acids long. CDR1 is SGHRS, CDR2 YFSETQ, per germline. CDR3 sequence (DNA): TGCGCCAGCAGCCTGCGGACACCGAACACTGAAGCTTTCTTT. Translation: CASSLRTPNTEAFF.

V and J are TRBV7-9 and TRBJ1-5; D unclear. V lost 5 bases, J lost 3 bases, and 8 bases lay in between. Germline CDR1 reads SEHNR; CDR2 reads FQNEAQ (reference sequence). The CDR3 is 13 residues long. CDR3 sequence reads: CASSQGFNQPQHF. In DNA form, the CDR3 reads TGTGCCAGCAGCCAAGGATTCAATCAGCCCCAGCATTTT.

Notes on this clone: The sample holds other DNA sequences that translate to the same CDR3. V usage is TRBV4-1 and J usage is TRBJ2-5; a possible D gene is TRBD2 (5 bases). Trimming took 0 bases from V and 5 from J, leaving 10 bases between them. Germline V gene data show CDR1 as MGHRA and CDR2 as YSYEKL. The CDR3 runs to 14 residues. CDR3 amino acids: CASSQDKGGETQYF. The CDR3 DNA is TGCGCCAGCAGCCAAGATAAGGGCGGGGAGACCCAGTACTTC.

J is TRBJ2-7 and V is TRBV11-2; D may be TRBD1 or TRBD2 (5 bases each). V lost 5 bases to trimming and J lost 3 bases, with 23 bases between them. The CDR3 is 17 amino acids. In germline, CDR1 is SGHAT, CDR2 FQNNGV. This CDR3 reads CASSPDGWGPQLYEQYF. The CDR3 DNA reads as TGTGCCAGCAGCCCCGACGGATGGGGACCTCAGCTCTACGAGCAGTACTTC.

The rearrangement joins TRBV25-1 to TRBJ2-7, with a tentative D call TRBD1 (6 bases). Trimming took 1 base from V and 2 from J, leaving 12 bases between them. CDR1 is MGHDK, CDR2 SYGVNS, per germline. This CDR3 has 15 residues. CDR3 loop: CASSESRTVPYEQYF. As DNA, the CDR3 is TGTGCCAGCAGTGAATCAAGGACAGTCCCCTACGAGCAGTACTTC.

The chain combines TRBV7-8 with TRBJ2-7, with D uncertain. Trimming took off 0 bases at V and 4 bases at J, with 7 bases between the two ends. The CDR3 sequence is 13 residues long. Germline V gene data show CDR1 as SGHVS and CDR2 as FQNEAQ. CDR3 protein: CASSLAIGYEQYF. In nucleotides, the CDR3 is TGTGCCAGCAGCTTAGCGATCGGTTACGAGCAGTACTTC. The full variable domain, with the rest looked up from reference TRBV7-8 and TRBJ2-7, is GAGVSQSPRYKVAKRGQDVALRCDPISGHVSLFWYQQALGQGPEFLTYFQNEAQLDKSGLPSDRFFAERPEGSVSTLKIQRTQQEDSAVYLCASSLAIGYEQYFGPGTRLTVT.

The sample holds a few counts of this clone. The chain carries TRBV4-1 and TRBJ1-2; D ambiguous. The CDR3 is 13 residues long. The V and J ends lost 4 bases and 8 bases respectively, with 14 bases between them. The germline gives CDR1 MGHRA, CDR2 YSYEKL. This CDR3 reads CASSLNSVGGYTF. The CDR3, as DNA: TGCGCCAGCAGCCTCAACAGCGTCGGAGGCTACACCTTC.

This clone was seen a handful of times. The chain employs TRBV7-9 and TRBJ2-7, with D possibly being TRBD2 (5 bases). CDR3 size: 14 residues. V lost 7 bases and J 0 bases, leaving 13 bases between the germline ends. Looked up from germline, CDR1 is SEHNR and CDR2 is FQNEAQ (reference sequence). CDR3 in amino acids: CASTKGGLSYEQYF. The CDR3 nucleotides are TGTGCCAGCACCAAAGGAGGCCTCTCCTACGAGCAGTACTTC.

The gene calls are TRBV4-1 and TRBJ1-5, with a tentative D call TRBD1 (6 bases). Per the germline V gene, CDR1 is MGHRA and CDR2 is YSYEKL. The CDR3 loop spans 16 amino acids. Trimming removed 1 base from V and 3 bases from J, with 13 bases in between. CDR3 loop: CASSQGPRQDNQPQHF. The CDR3 nucleotides are TGCGCCAGCAGCCAAGGACCCAGACAGGACAATCAGCCCCAGCATTTT.